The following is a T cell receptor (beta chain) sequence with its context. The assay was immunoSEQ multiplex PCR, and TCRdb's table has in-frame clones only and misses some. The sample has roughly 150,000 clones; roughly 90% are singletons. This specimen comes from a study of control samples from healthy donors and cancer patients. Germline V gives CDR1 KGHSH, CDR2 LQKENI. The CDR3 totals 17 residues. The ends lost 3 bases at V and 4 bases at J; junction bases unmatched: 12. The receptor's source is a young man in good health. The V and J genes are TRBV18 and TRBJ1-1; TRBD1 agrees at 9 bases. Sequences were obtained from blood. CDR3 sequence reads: CASSPTGTGLSGTEAFF. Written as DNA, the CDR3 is TGTGCCAGCTCACCGACCGGGACAGGGCTGTCGGGCACTGAAGCTTTCTTT. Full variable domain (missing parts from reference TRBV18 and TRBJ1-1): NAGVMQNPRHLVRRRGQEARLRCSPMKGHSHVYWYRQLPEEGLKFMVYLQKENIIDESGMPKERFSAEFPKEGPSILRIQQVVRGDSAAYFCASSPTGTGLSGTEAFFGQGTRLTVV.